A single sample is the source of the 8 T cell receptor beta chains below, sequenced in a study of T cells in Graves' hyperthyroidism and ophthalmopathy. It was RNA transcripts that yielded the amplified TCR beta CDR3 regions. HTBI primers were the set used in a first-round RT-PCR of the TCR CDR3. TCRdb analysed the multiplex PCR reads with MiXCR anew, one entry per CDR3 protein. The table shows roughly 740,000 distinct CDR3 sequences, with around 15% occurring only once. Sequences were obtained from blood. The origin of the receptors is a young man with Graves' hyperthyroidism.

The V call is TRBV6-1, the J call TRBJ2-5; tentatively, D is TRBD1 (5 bases). From germline, CDR1 is MNHNS and CDR2 SASEGT. The CDR3 length is 17 residues. V was cut by 6 bases and J by 1 base, with 21 bases left in between. In nucleotides, the CDR3 is TGTGCCAGCAGCCGGAAGACAGCCGTCTTAGTCCAAGAGACCCAGTACTTC. This encodes CASSRKTAVLVQETQYF.

V usage is TRBV7-6 and J usage is TRBJ2-1; 10 nucleotides line up with TRBD2. The CDR3 is made up of 17 amino acids. CDR1 SGHVS and CDR2 FNYEAQ come from the germline V gene. The junction had 17 bases not matched to a gene; V was cut back by 4 bases and J by 11 bases. The CDR3 sequence: CASSSSSGRPTDRQQFF. DNA for the CDR3: TGTGCCAGCAGCTCCAGTAGCGGGAGGCCCACGGACCGGCAGCAGTTCTTC.

To note about this clonotype: As the CDR3 is not closed by the conserved phenylalanine or tryptophan, this likely results from a read error. The V gene is TRBV4-1, the J gene TRBJ2-5; no reliable D call. Deletions cut 1 base from V and 4 bases from J, with 16 bases between. The CDR3 runs to 16 residues. Germline V gene lookup returns CDR1 MGHRA and CDR2 YSYEKL. The CDR3 is CASSQVISRGPETQYL. The CDR3 DNA sequence: TGCGCCAGCAGCCAAGTAATTTCGCGAGGCCCAGAGACCCAGTACCTC.

This clonotype was recorded many times. The V gene is TRBV18, the J gene TRBJ2-3, with TRBD1 matching 7 bases. The V gene's germline CDR1 is KGHSH and CDR2 LQKENI. The CDR3 has 14 residues. Germline trimming cut 2 bases from V and 5 bases from J; bases unmatched to any gene: 4. CDR3 loop: CASSPSRGRDTQYF. As DNA, the CDR3 is TGTGCCAGCTCACCAAGCAGGGGGAGAGATACGCAGTATTTT.

The chain employs TRBV9 and TRBJ2-7; D is ambiguous. Per germline, CDR1 SGDLS and CDR2 YYNGEE. V gave up 0 bases and J gave up 0 bases, with 13 bases separating them. This CDR3 is 16 amino acids long. The CDR3 nucleotides read TGTGCCAGCAGCGTAGACTGGGATGGGCTCTCCTACGAGCAGTACTTC. Translated, it gives CASSVDWDGLSYEQYF.

This chain links TRBV19 with TRBJ2-2, with D perhaps being TRBD1 or TRBD2 (6 bases each). The CDR3 length is 16 residues. Germline CDR1 is LNHDA and CDR2 is SQIVND (reference sequence). The germline V and J ends were trimmed by 3 bases and 4 bases, with 15 bases remaining between them. The CDR3 is CASSIMGGGGTGELFF. CDR3 nucleotides: TGTGCCAGTAGTATTATGGGGGGCGGTGGCACCGGGGAGCTGTTTTTT. Drawing the rest from reference TRBV19 and TRBJ2-2, the complete variable domain is DGGITQSPKYLFRKEGQNVTLSCEQNLNHDAMYWYRQDPGQGLRLIYYSQIVNDFQKGDIAEGYSVSREKKESFPLTVTSAQKNPTAFYLCASSIMGGGGTGELFFGEGSRLTVL.

This clonotype was counted only a few times. The V and J genes are TRBV10-3 and TRBJ1-1; TRBD1 aligns across 9 bases. Germline V lookup: CDR1 ENHRY, CDR2 SYGVKD. This CDR3 comprises 16 residues. J gave up 4 bases and V 2 bases, and 8 bases lay outside the gene matches. The DNA of the CDR3 is TGTGCCATCAGTGAGGGGTTAAACAGGGGGCTCACTGAAGCTTTCTTT. Translating it yields CAISEGLNRGLTEAFF.

This clonotype has ten or more counts. The chain joins TRBV28 to TRBJ1-1; D is ambiguous. The CDR3 is made up of 15 amino acids. The V end was cut by 5 bases, the J end by 3 bases, with 16 bases between. Germline-derived CDR1 and CDR2 are MDHEN and SYDVKM. The CDR3 sequence is CASSPAPAWDTEAFF. In DNA form, the CDR3 reads TGTGCCAGCAGTCCAGCTCCTGCCTGGGACACTGAAGCTTTCTTT.